The 20 T cell receptor beta chains reported below all come from one sample, sequenced in a study of T cell responses to AZD1222 COVID-19 vaccine. Sequenced by immunoSEQ multiplex PCR; TCRdb stores in-frame clones only, minus some. The data contain 95,000 to 150,000 clones, around 83% of them singletons. Material: peripheral blood, obtained 28 days after the second AZD1222 dose. All receptors come from an adult who received the AZD1222 COVID-19 vaccine.

The chain is built from TRBV3-1 (or the pseudogene TRBV3-2) and TRBJ1-2; D gene ambiguous. V was cut by 1 base and J by 3 bases, with 9 bases left in between. Germline loops: CDR1 LGHDT, CDR2 YNNKEL (reference sequence). The CDR3 runs to 14 residues. The CDR3 DNA is TGTGCCAGCAGCCAAGTTGTAGGGCACTATGGCTACACCTTC. It is translated as CASSQVVGHYGYTF.

The gene calls are TRBV4-1 and TRBJ1-1; 9 nucleotides agree with TRBD1. The germline CDR1 and CDR2 sequences are MGHRA and YSYEKL. The CDR3 has 14 amino acids. With V trimmed by 5 bases and J by 0 bases, 1 base remained unmatched. The CDR3 bases are TGCGCCAGCAGCACAGGGGGCATGAACACTGAAGCTTTCTTT. Its protein product is CASSTGGMNTEAFF.

CDR3 in amino acids: CASSPKGGGQPQHF. The CDR3 DNA is TGCGCCAGCAGCCCAAAAGGGGGCGGTCAGCCCCAGCATTTT. The chain has TRBV5-1 and TRBJ1-5; 7 bases align to TRBD1. Germline CDR1 reads SGHRS; CDR2 reads YFSETQ. This CDR3 has 14 amino acids. The V and J ends lost 4 bases and 6 bases, in that order; junction bases with no gene match: 7.

V usage is TRBV5-1 and J usage is TRBJ1-2; D is unclear. Germline V gene lookup returns CDR1 SGHRS and CDR2 YFSETQ. The germline V and J ends were trimmed by 0 bases and 1 base, with 10 bases remaining between them. This CDR3 is built from 15 residues. In nucleotides, the CDR3 is TGCGCCAGCAGCTTGGGATCCGGCAGTAACTATGGCTACACCTTC. It encodes CASSLGSGSNYGYTF.

This chain uses TRBV29-1 with TRBJ1-3, with D uncertain. The CDR3 consists of 12 residues. CDR1 is SQVTM and CDR2 is ANQGSEA in the germline V gene. CDR3 protein: CSATGRGNTIYF. The CDR3 DNA is TGCAGTGCGACCGGGCGTGGAAACACCATATATTTT. Full variable domain (rest looked up from reference TRBV29-1 and TRBJ1-3): SAVISQKPSRDICQRGTSLTIQCQVDSQVTMMFWYRQQPGQSLTLIATANQGSEATYESGFVIDKFPISRPNLTFSTLTVSNMSPEDSSIYLCSATGRGNTIYFGEGSWLTVV.

The rearrangement uses TRBV10-3 and TRBJ2-3; D uncertain. Trimming stripped 7 bases from V and 12 bases from J, with 14 bases between. Germline V CDR1 and CDR2: ENHRY, SYGVKD. There are 11 residues in the CDR3. The CDR3 sequence is CAIITPVFQYF. CDR3 in DNA: TGTGCCATCATCACTCCCGTCTTCCAGTATTTT.

The CDR3 coding sequence is TGTGCCAGCAGTTTAGGGGCCGCGGGGGATTACTCCTACGAGCAGTACTTC. It codes for CASSLGAAGDYSYEQYF. The chain joins TRBV6-2 or TRBV6-3 to TRBJ2-7; 7 bases map to TRBD2. This CDR3 comprises 17 residues. V lost 4 bases and J lost 0; bases outside the gene matches: 12. In germline, CDR1 is MNHEY, CDR2 SVGEGT.

The V and J genes are TRBV28 and TRBJ1-5, with D tentatively TRBD1 (6 bases). Per the germline V gene, CDR1 is MDHEN and CDR2 is SYDVKM. V was pared by 10 bases and J by 0 bases, with 16 bases between. The length of the CDR3 is 15 residues. Written as DNA, the CDR3 is TGTGCCATTGGGGCAGGGGAATATAGCAATCAGCCCCAGCATTTT. As protein: CAIGAGEYSNQPQHF.

This clone was found a few times. The chain carries TRBV19 and TRBJ2-7; D unresolved. CDR1 is LNHDA, CDR2 SQIVND, per germline (reference sequence). With 10 bases removed from V and 6 bases from J, the gap between germline ends came to 13 bases. The CDR3 is made up of 11 amino acids. The chain's CDR3 is CATSRAFEQYF. The CDR3 DNA sequence: TGTGCCACCAGTAGGGCATTCGAGCAGTACTTC.

The chain uses TRBV6-5 and TRBJ1-1; D ambiguous. Germline assignment: CDR1 MNHEY and CDR2 SVGAGI. The ends were cut back, 8 bases at V and 3 bases at J, with 19 bases in the middle. CDR3 length equals 15 residues. The CDR3 sequence is CASSPGVNRDTEAFF. DNA for the CDR3: TGTGCCAGCTCCCCCGGTGTGAACCGGGACACTGAAGCTTTCTTT.

This sequence joins TRBV7-2 and TRBJ2-7, with D possibly matching TRBD2 (6 bases). Trimming removed 1 base from V and 5 bases from J, with 12 bases in between. The CDR3 runs 14 residues. The germline V gene encodes CDR1 SGHTA and CDR2 FQGNSA. In nucleotides, the CDR3 is TGTGCCAGCAGCTTAGGGGGAGGCCGGGACGAGCAGTACTTC. Residues: CASSLGGGRDEQYF.

This clone was seen a single time. V gene TRBV24-1 combines with J gene TRBJ2-6; possibly TRBD1 for D (7 bases). The CDR3 runs to 19 residues. V was shortened by 5 bases and J by 0 bases, with 19 bases between the two germline ends. Germline-derived CDR1 and CDR2 are KGHDR and SFDVKD. This chain's CDR3 is CATSGPPGRGVSGANVLTF. The CDR3 DNA is TGTGCCACCAGTGGCCCCCCCGGCAGGGGGGTCTCTGGGGCCAACGTCCTGACTTTC.

This clone was detected only a few times. The V gene is TRBV6-5, the J gene TRBJ2-7, with TRBD2 identical over 10 bases. Germline CDR1 is MNHEY and CDR2 is SVGAGI. The CDR3 loop spans 15 amino acids. J gave up 9 bases and V 0 bases, and 8 bases lay outside the gene matches. CDR3 DNA sequence: TGTGCCAGCAGTTACTCGAGCGGGGGGGCCCGCTTGCAGTACTTC. Translation: CASSYSSGGARLQYF.

The chain employs TRBV28 and TRBJ1-3; D possibly corresponds to TRBD1 (5 bases). The CDR3 runs 17 residues. Germline values: CDR1 MDHEN, CDR2 SYDVKM. The ends were cut back, 6 bases at V and 0 bases at J, with 18 bases in the middle. The CDR3: CASRQMGGVSSGNTIYF. Written as DNA, the CDR3 is TGTGCCAGCAGACAAATGGGAGGGGTCTCCTCTGGAAACACCATATATTTT.

This rearrangement joins TRBV2 to TRBJ1-4; TRBD1 matches at 10 bases. The CDR3 spans 17 residues. V dropped 7 bases and J dropped 8; count of bases not matched to a gene: 16. The V gene's germline CDR1 is SNHLY and CDR2 FYNNEI. The DNA for the CDR3 is TGTGCCAGCAAGTCCCCATTACCGGGACAGGGGCTAGAAAAACTGTTTTTT. As protein: CASKSPLPGQGLEKLFF.

V and J are TRBV3-1 (or the pseudogene TRBV3-2) and TRBJ1-4; D call uncertain. The CDR3 has 19 residues. V was shortened by 0 bases and J by 1 base, with 18 bases between the two germline ends. Germline V CDR1 and CDR2: LGHDT, YNNKEL (reference sequence). The CDR3 nucleotides are TGTGCCAGCAGCCAAGACCCCAAAGGGTTCATCGGAACTAATGAAAAACTGTTTTTT. Protein sequence: CASSQDPKGFIGTNEKLFF.

This chain links TRBV4-3 with TRBJ2-1; TRBD1 might be the D (5 bases). Trimming took off 1 base at V and 6 bases at J, with 13 bases between the two ends. The CDR3 spans 15 residues. Germline V CDR1 and CDR2: LGHNA, YSLEER. The CDR3 DNA sequence: TGCGCCAGCAGCCAAGGGGCGAGACAGTCCAATGAGCAGTTCTTC. It translates to CASSQGARQSNEQFF.

This rearrangement joins TRBV7-2 to TRBJ1-6; no definite D call. Germline CDR1 reads SGHTA; CDR2 reads FQGNSA. Trimming took 4 bases from V and 7 from J, leaving 14 bases between them. The CDR3 is 15 residues long. CDR3 in amino acids: CASSSDGYGNSPLHF. The CDR3 DNA is TGTGCCAGCAGCTCCGACGGGTATGGAAATTCACCCCTCCACTTT.

V and J are TRBV4-1 and TRBJ2-5, with TRBD2 matching over 11 bases. V lost 1 base, J lost 5 bases, and 3 bases stayed unmatched. Germline CDR1 and CDR2: MGHRA and YSYEKL. The CDR3 sequence is 15 residues long. CDR3 coding DNA: TGCGCCAGCAGCCAAGCCTCTAGCGGGGGGGAGACCCAGTACTTC. Translating gives CASSQASSGGETQYF.

This chain uses TRBV16 with TRBJ2-2; D might be TRBD2 (6 bases). The germline gives CDR1 KGHSY, CDR2 FQNENV. Trimming stripped 0 bases from V and 1 base from J, with 6 bases between. The CDR3 totals 15 residues. CDR3 loop: CASSQSGGNTGELFF. The CDR3 nucleotides read TGTGCCAGCAGCCAATCGGGGGGGAACACCGGGGAGCTGTTTTTT.